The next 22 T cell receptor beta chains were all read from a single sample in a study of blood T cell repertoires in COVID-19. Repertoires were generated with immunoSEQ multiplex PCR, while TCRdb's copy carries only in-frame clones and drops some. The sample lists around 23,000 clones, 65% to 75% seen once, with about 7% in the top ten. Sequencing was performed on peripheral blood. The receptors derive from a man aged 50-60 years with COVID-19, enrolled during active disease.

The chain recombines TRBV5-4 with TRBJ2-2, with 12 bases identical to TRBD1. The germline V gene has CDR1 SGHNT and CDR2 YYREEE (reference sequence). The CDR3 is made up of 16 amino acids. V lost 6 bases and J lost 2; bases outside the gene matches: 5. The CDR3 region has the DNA TGTGCCAGCAAGACCGGGACAGGGGGCAACACCGGGGAGCTGTTTTTT. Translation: CASKTGTGGNTGELFF.

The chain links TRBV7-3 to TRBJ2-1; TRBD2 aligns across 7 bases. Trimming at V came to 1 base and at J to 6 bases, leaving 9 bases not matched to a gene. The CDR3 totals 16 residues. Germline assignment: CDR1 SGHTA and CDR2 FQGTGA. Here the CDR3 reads CASSLNAQRGINEQFF. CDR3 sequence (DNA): TGTGCCAGCAGCTTAAACGCTCAGCGGGGAATCAATGAGCAGTTCTTC.

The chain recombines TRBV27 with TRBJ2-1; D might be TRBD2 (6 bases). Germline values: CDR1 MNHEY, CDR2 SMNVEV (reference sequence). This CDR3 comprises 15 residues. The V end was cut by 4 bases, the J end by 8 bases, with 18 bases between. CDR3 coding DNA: TGTGCCAGCAGTTCAACTAGCTCTATTGTGGATGAGCAGTTCTTC. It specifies CASSSTSSIVDEQFF.

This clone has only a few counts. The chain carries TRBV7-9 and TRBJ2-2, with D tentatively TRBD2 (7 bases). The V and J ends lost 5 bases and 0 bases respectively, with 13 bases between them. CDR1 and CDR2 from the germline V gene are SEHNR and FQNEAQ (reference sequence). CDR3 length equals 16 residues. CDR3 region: CASSPWGGANTGELFF. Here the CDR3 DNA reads TGTGCCAGCAGCCCATGGGGGGGCGCGAACACCGGGGAGCTGTTTTTT.

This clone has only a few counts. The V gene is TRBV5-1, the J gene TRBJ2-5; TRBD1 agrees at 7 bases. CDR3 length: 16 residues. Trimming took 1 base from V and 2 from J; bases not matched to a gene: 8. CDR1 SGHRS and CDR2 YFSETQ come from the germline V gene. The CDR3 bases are TGCGCCAGCAGCTTGATCCCGGGACAGATACAAGAGACCCAGTACTTC. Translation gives CASSLIPGQIQETQYF.

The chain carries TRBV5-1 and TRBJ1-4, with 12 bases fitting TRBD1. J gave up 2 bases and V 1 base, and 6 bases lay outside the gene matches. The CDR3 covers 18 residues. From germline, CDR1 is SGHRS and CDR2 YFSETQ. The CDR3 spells CASSLWGQGAGTNEKLFF. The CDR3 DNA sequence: TGCGCCAGCAGCTTGTGGGGACAGGGGGCCGGTACTAATGAAAAACTGTTTTTT.

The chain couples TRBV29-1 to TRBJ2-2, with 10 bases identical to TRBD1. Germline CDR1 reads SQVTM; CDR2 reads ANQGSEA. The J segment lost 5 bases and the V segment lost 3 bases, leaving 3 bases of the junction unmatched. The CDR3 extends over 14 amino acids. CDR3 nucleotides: TGCAGCGTTGAGAGGGACAGGGGTACCGGGGAGCTGTTTTTT. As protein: CSVERDRGTGELFF.

Written as DNA, the CDR3 is TGTGCCAGCAGCTTGGGACAGGGAGATGGCTACACCTTC. Residues: CASSLGQGDGYTF. This rearrangement joins TRBV5-6 to TRBJ1-2; 7 bases match TRBD1. In germline, CDR1 is SGHDT, CDR2 YYEEEE. There are 13 residues in the CDR3. J gave up 6 bases and V 0 bases, and 2 bases lay outside the gene matches.

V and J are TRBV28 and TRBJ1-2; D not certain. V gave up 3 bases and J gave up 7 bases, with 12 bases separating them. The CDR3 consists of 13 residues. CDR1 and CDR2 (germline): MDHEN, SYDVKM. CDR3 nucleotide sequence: TGTGCCAGCAGTTTCGGCGCGGGAGTTGGCTACACCTTC. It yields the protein CASSFGAGVGYTF.

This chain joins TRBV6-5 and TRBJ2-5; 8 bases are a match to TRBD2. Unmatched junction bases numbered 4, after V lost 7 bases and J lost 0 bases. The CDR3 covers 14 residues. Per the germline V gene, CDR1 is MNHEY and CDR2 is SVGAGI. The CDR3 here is CASTAGAYQETQYF. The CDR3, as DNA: TGTGCCAGCACAGCGGGAGCGTACCAAGAGACCCAGTACTTC.

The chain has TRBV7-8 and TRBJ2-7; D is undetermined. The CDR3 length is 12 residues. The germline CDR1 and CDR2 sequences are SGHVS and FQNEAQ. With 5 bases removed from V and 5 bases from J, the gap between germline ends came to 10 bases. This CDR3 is CASSPLPHEQYF. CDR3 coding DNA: TGTGCCAGCAGCCCCCTCCCTCACGAGCAGTACTTC.

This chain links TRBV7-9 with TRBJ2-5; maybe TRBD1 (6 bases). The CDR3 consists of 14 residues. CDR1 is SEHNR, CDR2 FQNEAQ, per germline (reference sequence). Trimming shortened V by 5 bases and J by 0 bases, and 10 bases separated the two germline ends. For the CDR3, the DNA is TGTGCCAGCAGCCCTGGACAGTACCAAGAGACCCAGTACTTC. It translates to CASSPGQYQETQYF.

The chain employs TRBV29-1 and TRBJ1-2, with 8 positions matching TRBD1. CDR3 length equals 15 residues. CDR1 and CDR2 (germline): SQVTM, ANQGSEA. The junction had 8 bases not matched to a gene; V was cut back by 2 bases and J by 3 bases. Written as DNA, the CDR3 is TGCAGCGTTGAATGGGGGGACAGGCCCCACTATGGCTACACCTTC. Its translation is CSVEWGDRPHYGYTF.

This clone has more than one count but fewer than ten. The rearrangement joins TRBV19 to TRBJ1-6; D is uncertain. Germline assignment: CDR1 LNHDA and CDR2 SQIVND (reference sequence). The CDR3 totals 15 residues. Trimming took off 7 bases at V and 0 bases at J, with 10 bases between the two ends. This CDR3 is CASKLKSSYNSPLHF. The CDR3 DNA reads TGTGCCAGTAAATTGAAGAGCTCCTATAATTCACCCCTCCACTTT.

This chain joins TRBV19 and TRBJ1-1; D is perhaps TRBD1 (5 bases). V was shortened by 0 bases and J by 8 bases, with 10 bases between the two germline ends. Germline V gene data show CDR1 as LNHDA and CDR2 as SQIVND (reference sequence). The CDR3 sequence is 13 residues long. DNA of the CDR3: TGTGCCAGTAGTATAGAAGCGACAGCCGAAGCTTTCTTT. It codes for CASSIEATAEAFF.

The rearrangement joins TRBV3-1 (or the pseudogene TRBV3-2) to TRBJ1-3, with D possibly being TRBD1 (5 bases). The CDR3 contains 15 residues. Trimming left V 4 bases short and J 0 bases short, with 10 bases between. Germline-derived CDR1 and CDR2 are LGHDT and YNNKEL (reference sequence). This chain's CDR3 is CASSPTADSGNTIYF. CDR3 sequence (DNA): TGTGCCAGCAGCCCGACAGCAGACTCTGGAAACACCATATATTTT.

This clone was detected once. For the CDR3, the DNA is TGTGCCAGCAGCTTAGGGACTAGCGGTCCCAGGGAGCAGTTCTTC. It encodes CASSLGTSGPREQFF. This rearrangement joins TRBV11-1 to TRBJ2-1; 10 bases are shared with TRBD2. The CDR3 has 15 amino acids. V shed 1 base, J shed 10 bases, and the junction held 7 bases outside the gene matches. CDR1 is SGHAT and CDR2 is FQDESV in the germline V gene (reference sequence).

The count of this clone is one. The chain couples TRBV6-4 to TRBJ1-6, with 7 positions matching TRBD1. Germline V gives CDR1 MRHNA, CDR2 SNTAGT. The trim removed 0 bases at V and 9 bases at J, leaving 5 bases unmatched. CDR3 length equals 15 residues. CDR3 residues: CASSDSSAGGSPLHF. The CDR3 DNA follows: TGTGCCAGCAGTGACTCGTCGGCAGGGGGTTCACCCCTCCACTTT.

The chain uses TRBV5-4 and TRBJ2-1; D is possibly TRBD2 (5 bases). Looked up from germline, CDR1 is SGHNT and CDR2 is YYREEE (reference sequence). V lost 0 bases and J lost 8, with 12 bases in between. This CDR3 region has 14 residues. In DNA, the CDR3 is TGTGCCAGCAGCTTGGCCGAAGGAGGCGATGAGCAGTTCTTC. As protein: CASSLAEGGDEQFF.

The CDR3: CASRATGENQPQHF. As DNA, the CDR3 is TGTGCCAGCAGAGCGACAGGGGAAAATCAGCCCCAGCATTTT. The chain uses TRBV6-5 and TRBJ1-5; 8 bases line up with TRBD1. Germline V gene sequence: CDR1 MNHEY, CDR2 SVGAGI. The ends lost 6 bases at V and 4 bases at J; junction bases unmatched: 5. CDR3 length: 14 amino acids.

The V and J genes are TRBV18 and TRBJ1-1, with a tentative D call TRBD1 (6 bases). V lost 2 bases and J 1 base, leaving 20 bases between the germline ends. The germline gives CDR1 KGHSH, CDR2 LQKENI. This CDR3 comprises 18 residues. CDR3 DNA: TGTGCCAGCTCACCAAGACGGGGGGCTCGATCCCAGAACACTGAAGCTTTCTTT. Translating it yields CASSPRRGARSQNTEAFF.

Here the CDR3 reads CASSFSIGIGTEAFF. The CDR3 bases are TGTGCCAGCAGTTTTTCTATCGGGATTGGCACTGAAGCTTTCTTT. The gene calls are TRBV27 and TRBJ1-1; D unclear. CDR1 MNHEY and CDR2 SMNVEV come from the germline V gene (reference sequence). CDR3 length: 15 residues. The V and J ends lost 3 bases and 4 bases respectively, with 15 bases between them.